The 2 T cell receptor beta chains below all came from one sample that was sequenced in a study of control samples from healthy donors and cancer patients. TCRdb's copy holds only in-frame clones and misses some; the assay was immunoSEQ multiplex PCR. The sample records 150,000 to 200,000 clones, approximately 94% being singletons. Sample: blood. These receptors originate from a young woman in good health.

This chain links TRBV12-5 with TRBJ2-3; the match to TRBD2 covers 13 bases. CDR1 and CDR2 (germline): LGHNT, FRNRAP. CDR3 length equals 16 residues. The J segment lost 1 base and the V segment lost 5 bases, leaving 3 bases of the junction unmatched. The CDR3 region is CASGPGTSGGTDTQYF. DNA of the CDR3: TGTGCTAGTGGTCCCGGGACTAGCGGGGGCACAGATACGCAGTATTTT.

The chain couples TRBV9 to TRBJ1-1; D remains unclear. With 2 bases removed from V and 5 bases from J, the gap between germline ends came to 13 bases. The CDR3 consists of 14 residues. Germline lookup yields CDR1 SGDLS and CDR2 YYNGEE. The CDR3 sequence is CASSVEGAGTEAFF. The CDR3, as DNA: TGTGCCAGCAGCGTGGAGGGCGCTGGAACTGAAGCTTTCTTT. Full variable domain (remainder filled in from reference TRBV9 and TRBJ1-1): DSGVTQTPKHLITATGQRVTLRCSPRSGDLSVYWYQQSLDQGLQFLIQYYNGEERAKGNILERFSAQQFPDLHSELNLSSLELGDSALYFCASSVEGAGTEAFFGQGTRLTVV.